This T cell receptor (beta chain) was documented in a study of cytomegalovirus exposure and HLA in healthy donors. Points from the study as a whole: Researchers reported from a later analysis that most CMV-associated TCR beta chains appeared HLA-restricted. In most subjects, TCR beta sequences reportedly gave accurate predictions of HLA-A and HLA-B alleles.

As for this clone: Its antigen is unidentified.

Trimming at V came to 5 bases and at J to 6 bases, leaving 10 bases not matched to a gene. Germline lookup yields CDR1 MNHNY and CDR2 SVGAGI (reference sequence). This CDR3 has 14 amino acids. A multiplex PCR was run with 60 Vbeta primers and 13 Jbeta primers. Libraries were prepared by immunoSEQ multiplex PCR; TCRdb keeps only in-frame clonotypes and omits some of them. The sample has about 98,000 clones, approximately 82% seen once; the top ten hold roughly 3.8%. The chain carries TRBV6-6 and TRBJ2-7; the match to TRBD2 covers 7 bases. The specimen sequenced was PBMCs. The sequence came from a female donor in good health and CMV-seropositive. The CDR3 reads CASSRGGEGGEQYF. The CDR3 DNA reads as TGTGCCAGCAGTCGGGGCGGGGAGGGCGGCGAGCAGTACTTC.